In its sample, the clone carrying this T cell receptor beta chain was seen many times. The CDR3 loop spans 13 amino acids. CDR1 DFQATT and CDR2 SNEGSKA come from the germline V gene (reference sequence). With 5 bases clipped from V and 8 bases from J, the junction kept 10 bases outside the gene matches. TCRbeta library construction was performed incorporating unique molecular identifiers. TCRdb passed the PCR reads through MiXCR, listing each CDR3 protein once. The sample has approximately 590,000 distinct CDR3 sequences; 8% to 11% are singletons. This sample was included in a study of T-cell reconstitution after alpha-beta-depleted transplantation in children.

The clonotype comes from a human donor who donated a stem cell graft to a child with acute myeloid leukemia. Specimen: PBMCs from the stem cell graft donor, collected from the stem cell graft. The chain employs TRBV20-1 and TRBJ2-7, with TRBD1 identical over 9 bases. The DNA for the CDR3 is TGCAGTGCTGGTAAAGACAGGGGGAAACAGCAGTACTTC. Encoded protein: CSAGKDRGKQQYF.